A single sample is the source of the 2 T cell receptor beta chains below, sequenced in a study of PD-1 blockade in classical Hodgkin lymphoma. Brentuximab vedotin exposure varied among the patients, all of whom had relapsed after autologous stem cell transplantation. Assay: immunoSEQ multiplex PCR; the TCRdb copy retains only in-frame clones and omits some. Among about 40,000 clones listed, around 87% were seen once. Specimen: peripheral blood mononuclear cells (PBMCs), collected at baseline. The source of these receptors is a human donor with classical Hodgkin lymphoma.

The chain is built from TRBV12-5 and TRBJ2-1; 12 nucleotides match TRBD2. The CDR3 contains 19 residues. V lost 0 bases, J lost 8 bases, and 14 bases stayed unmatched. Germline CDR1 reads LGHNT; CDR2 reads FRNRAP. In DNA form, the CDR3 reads TGTGCTAGTGGTTTGGTGGCCCTAGGTGCTAGCGGGGGGGCTCATGAGCAGTTCTTC. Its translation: CASGLVALGASGGAHEQFF.

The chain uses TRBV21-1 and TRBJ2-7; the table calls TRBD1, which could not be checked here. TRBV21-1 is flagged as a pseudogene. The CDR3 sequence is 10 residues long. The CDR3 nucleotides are TGTGCCAGCCCGTCACAGGCGCCCACCTTC. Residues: CASPSQAPTF.